This T cell receptor beta chain was documented in a study of T cells in Graves' hyperthyroidism and ophthalmopathy. Study-wide context: Peripheral blood specimens were obtained at initial diagnosis, prior to any treatment.

Overall study results and limits: Blood also contained most expanded thyroid clonotypes above 0.001.

This clonotype came up many times. Its matching antigen is unknown. Together with thyroid ultrasound, orbital computed tomography, serum thyroxine and TRAb, clinical symptoms were used for diagnoses. Researchers amplified the TCR beta CDR3 regions from RNA transcripts. HTBI primers drove first-round RT-PCR of the TCR CDR3. TCRdb reprocessed the multiplex PCR reads with MiXCR, giving one entry per CDR3 protein. The table records 600,000 to 800,000 distinct CDR3 sequences, 35% of them present only once. CDR1 is LGHNA, CDR2 YSLEER, per germline. The CDR3 loop spans 14 amino acids. Trimming cost V 1 base and J 7 bases, with 8 bases left between them.

The source of this sequence is a woman aged 40-49 years with Graves' hyperthyroidism. Sequenced material: blood. J is TRBJ1-6 and V is TRBV4-3; D possibly corresponds to TRBD1 (6 bases). The CDR3 spells CASSQGQENSPLHF. CDR3 bases: TGCGCCAGCAGCCAAGGACAGGAAAATTCACCCCTCCACTTT.